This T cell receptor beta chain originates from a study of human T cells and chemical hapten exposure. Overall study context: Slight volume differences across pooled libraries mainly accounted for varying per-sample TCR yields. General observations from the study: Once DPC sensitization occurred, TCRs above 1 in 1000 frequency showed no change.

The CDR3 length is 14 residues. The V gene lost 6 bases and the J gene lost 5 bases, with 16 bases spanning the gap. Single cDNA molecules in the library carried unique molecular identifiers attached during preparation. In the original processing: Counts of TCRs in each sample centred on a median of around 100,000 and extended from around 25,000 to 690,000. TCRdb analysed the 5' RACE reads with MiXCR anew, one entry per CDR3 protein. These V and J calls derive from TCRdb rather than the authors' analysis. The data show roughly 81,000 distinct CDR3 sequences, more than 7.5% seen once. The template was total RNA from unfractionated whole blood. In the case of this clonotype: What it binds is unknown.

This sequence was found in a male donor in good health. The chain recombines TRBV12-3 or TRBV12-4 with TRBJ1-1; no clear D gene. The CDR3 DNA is TGTGCCAGCAGCCCTCCCGGGCCCAGGACTGAAGCTTTCTTT. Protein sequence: CASSPPGPRTEAFF.